This entry lists 32 T cell receptor beta chains sequenced from one sample in a study of T cell repertoires in ileal Crohn's disease. Generated by immunoSEQ multiplex PCR, the TCRdb table keeps only in-frame clones and is missing some. The table has approximately 6,900 clones, nearly 85% seen once. The sequenced material came from ileal tissue. Receptors originate from an adult with Crohn's disease.

This sequence joins TRBV6-4 and TRBJ2-3, with TRBD2 matching 10 bases. Germline loops: CDR1 MRHNA, CDR2 SNTAGT. The CDR3 covers 15 residues. Trimming cost V 8 bases and J 3 bases; bases outside gene matches: 8. The CDR3 sequence is CASSRTSGQTDTQYF. The CDR3 DNA reads TGTGCCAGCTCTAGGACTAGCGGACAAACAGATACGCAGTATTTT.

This clone was observed once. The CDR3 spells CASSEGGRGDTQYF. Here the CDR3 DNA reads TGTGCCAGCAGTGAGGGCGGGAGGGGAGATACGCAGTATTTT. The chain combines TRBV6-1 with TRBJ2-3, with 9 bases fitting TRBD2. Trimming cost V 3 bases and J 5 bases; bases outside gene matches: 3. The CDR3 is 14 amino acids. The germline V gene has CDR1 MNHNS and CDR2 SASEGT.

In its sample, this clone was seen a few times. V gene TRBV15 combines with J gene TRBJ2-3, with D unresolved. The CDR3 is 16 amino acids. From germline, CDR1 is LNHNV and CDR2 YYDKDF (reference sequence). V was shortened by 1 base and J by 5 bases, with 16 bases between the two germline ends. The CDR3: CATSRAPGLSGDTQYF. DNA of the CDR3: TGTGCCACCAGCAGAGCCCCGGGTCTTTCGGGAGATACGCAGTATTTT.

The rearrangement links TRBV5-1 to TRBJ2-5, with TRBD2 matching 7 bases. The J segment lost 4 bases and the V segment lost 3 bases, leaving 6 bases of the junction unmatched. Germline loops: CDR1 SGHRS, CDR2 YFSETQ. CDR3 length equals 14 residues. The CDR3 here is CASSSGEGSETQYF. CDR3 coding DNA: TGCGCCAGCAGCTCCGGGGAGGGCTCAGAGACCCAGTACTTC.

This rearrangement joins TRBV27 to TRBJ2-5; D perhaps matches TRBD2 (5 bases). V lost 0 bases to trimming and J lost 5 bases, with 16 bases between them. This CDR3 is 16 amino acids long. The germline gives CDR1 MNHEY, CDR2 SMNVEV (reference sequence). The chain's CDR3 is CASSLSARPKRETQYF. As DNA, the CDR3 is TGTGCCAGCAGTTTATCGGCCAGGCCCAAGCGGGAGACCCAGTACTTC.

This chain joins TRBV5-1 and TRBJ2-7; 8 bases are a match to TRBD1. CDR3 size: 16 residues. CDR1 SGHRS and CDR2 YFSETQ come from the germline V gene. V trimming: 2 bases; J trimming: 5 bases; junction bases outside the gene matches: 12. In DNA form, the CDR3 reads TGCGCCAGCAGCTTCAACTACCAGGGGGCGATGAACGAGCAGTACTTC. Its protein product is CASSFNYQGAMNEQYF.

The chain joins TRBV6-6 to TRBJ2-1; D remains ambiguous. This CDR3 spans 12 amino acids. Per germline, CDR1 MNHNY and CDR2 SVGAGI (reference sequence). V was pared by 0 bases and J by 6 bases, with 3 bases between. CDR3 residues: CASSYSRNEQFF. CDR3 nucleotides: TGTGCCAGCAGTTACTCCCGCAATGAGCAGTTCTTC.

The V gene is TRBV7-4, the J gene TRBJ1-4, with 9 nucleotides matching TRBD1. The CDR3 consists of 15 residues. V lost 3 bases, J lost 7 bases, and 6 bases stayed unmatched. Germline assignment: CDR1 SGHVT and CDR2 SQSDAQ. The CDR3 loop is CASSFYWDRVEKLFF. For the CDR3, the DNA is TGTGCCAGCAGCTTCTATTGGGACAGGGTTGAAAAACTGTTTTTT.

CDR3 coding DNA: TGTGCCAGCAGTGAGCTCTCCGGGAACTACAATGAGCAGTTCTTC. Translation: CASSELSGNYNEQFF. The chain is built from TRBV6-1 and TRBJ2-1; possible D gene TRBD2, 5 bases. The CDR3 sequence is 15 residues long. Germline V gives CDR1 MNHNS, CDR2 SASEGT. Trimming stripped 3 bases from V and 3 bases from J, with 12 bases between.

This clone was counted only a few times. The rearrangement joins TRBV28 to TRBJ1-1; no definite D call. There are 14 residues in the CDR3. Between the trimmed V and J ends, which lost 3 bases and 4 bases, there was a span of 12 bases. In germline, CDR1 is MDHEN, CDR2 SYDVKM. CDR3 nucleotide sequence: TGTGCCAGCAGTTTGTACCCTTCAGGCACTGAAGCTTTCTTT. Protein product: CASSLYPSGTEAFF. Supplemented by reference TRBV28 and TRBJ1-1, the full variable domain reads DVKVTQSSRYLVKRTGEKVFLECVQDMDHENMFWYRQDPGLGLRLIYFSYDVKMKEKGDIPEGYSVSREKKERFSLILESASTNQTSMYLCASSLYPSGTEAFFGQGTRLTVV.

The chain joins TRBV5-4 to TRBJ2-2; perhaps TRBD1 as D (6 bases). The V end was cut by 1 base, the J end by 0 bases, with 10 bases between. The CDR3 covers 16 residues. Germline loops: CDR1 SGHNT, CDR2 YYREEE (reference sequence). The CDR3 protein is CASSLSGTSNTGELFF. In nucleotides, the CDR3 is TGTGCCAGCAGCTTGTCCGGGACATCGAACACCGGGGAGCTGTTTTTT.

The chain has TRBV6-1 and TRBJ2-2; tentatively, D is TRBD1 (5 bases). V lost 4 bases to trimming and J lost 4 bases, with 10 bases between them. Per germline, CDR1 MNHNS and CDR2 SASEGT. There are 14 residues in the CDR3. CDR3 in DNA: TGTGCCAGCAGTGCAGGGTACGGCACCGGGGAGCTGTTTTTT. It codes for CASSAGYGTGELFF.

The chain has TRBV2 and TRBJ2-3; 9 bases are a match to TRBD2. The ends lost 8 bases at V and 6 bases at J; junction bases unmatched: 12. Per the germline V gene, CDR1 is SNHLY and CDR2 is FYNNEI. This CDR3 contains 15 residues. CDR3 nucleotide sequence: TGTGCCAGCCTTCTGGGCGGGAGGGCCGACGATACGCAGTATTTT. It codes for CASLLGGRADDTQYF.

The chain joins TRBV6-5 to TRBJ2-7, with 9 bases identical to TRBD2. Germline lookup yields CDR1 MNHEY and CDR2 SVGAGI. Trimming cost V 2 bases and J 5 bases; bases outside gene matches: 7. The length of the CDR3 is 15 residues. CDR3 amino acids: CASSYRGGRAHEQYF. The DNA for the CDR3 is TGTGCCAGCAGTTACCGTGGCGGGAGGGCCCACGAGCAGTACTTC.

This clone was recorded only once. V and J are TRBV2 and TRBJ1-2; tentatively, D is TRBD1 (5 bases). The V gene's germline CDR1 is SNHLY and CDR2 FYNNEI. Deletions cut 4 bases from V and 4 bases from J, with 10 bases between. This CDR3 has 13 amino acids. CDR3 region: CASSVRQGYGYTF. The CDR3 DNA reads as TGTGCCAGCAGTGTCCGTCAGGGCTATGGCTACACCTTC.

This rearrangement joins TRBV6-1 to TRBJ1-2; D ambiguous. Germline V gene sequence: CDR1 MNHNS, CDR2 SASEGT. This CDR3 is 11 amino acids long. The V end lost 10 bases, the J end lost 4 bases, and 10 bases lay between the germline ends. CDR3 DNA sequence: TGTGCCATCGTGAGCTTCTATGGCTACACCTTC. This sequence encodes CAIVSFYGYTF.

The V and J genes are TRBV7-3 and TRBJ1-5, with a possible D match to TRBD1 (5 bases). The CDR3 extends over 14 amino acids. Germline V gene lookup returns CDR1 SGHTA and CDR2 FQGTGA. Trimming removed 2 bases at V and 6 bases at J, with 11 bases between. In nucleotides, the CDR3 is TGTGCCAGCAGCTTACAGGGTTATAGTCAGCCCCAGCATTTT. Its protein is CASSLQGYSQPQHF.

The V gene is TRBV2, the J gene TRBJ2-3, with D possibly TRBD1 on 6 matching bases. The CDR3 has 15 amino acids. Trimming took off 6 bases at V and 2 bases at J, with 15 bases between the two ends. CDR1 is SNHLY and CDR2 is FYNNEI in the germline V gene. The CDR3 DNA follows: TGTGCCAGCAGACCGCAGGGGATCGCCACAGATACGCAGTATTTT. This encodes CASRPQGIATDTQYF.

The V gene is TRBV27, the J gene TRBJ2-7, with 9 bases identical to TRBD1. V lost 5 bases to trimming and J lost 0 bases; unmatched junction nucleotides: 2. The CDR3 extends over 14 amino acids. CDR1 is MNHEY and CDR2 is SMNVEV in the germline V gene (reference sequence). CDR3 DNA: TGTGCCAGCAGTCGGGACAGGGACTCCTACGAGCAGTACTTC. It encodes CASSRDRDSYEQYF.

This chain joins TRBV15 and TRBJ2-1, with TRBD2 matching over 13 bases. V trimming: 2 bases; J trimming: 8 bases; junction bases outside the gene matches: 3. The CDR3 length is 15 residues. From germline, CDR1 is LNHNV and CDR2 YYDKDF (reference sequence). CDR3 loop: CATSRRTSGSDEQFF. DNA of the CDR3: TGTGCCACCAGCAGACGGACTAGCGGGAGCGATGAGCAGTTCTTC.

This clone was seen a handful of times. V gene TRBV9 combines with J gene TRBJ2-7, with 7 bases matching TRBD2. Trimming took 4 bases from V and 1 from J; bases not matched to a gene: 11. The germline V gene encodes CDR1 SGDLS and CDR2 YYNGEE. The CDR3 runs to 16 residues. CDR3 sequence: CASSPLGGRGSYEQYF. The CDR3 DNA sequence: TGTGCCAGCAGCCCCCTCGGAGGGAGGGGATCCTACGAGCAGTACTTC. Filled out from reference TRBV9 and TRBJ2-7, the complete variable domain reads DSGVTQTPKHLITATGQRVTLRCSPRSGDLSVYWYQQSLDQGLQFLIQYYNGEERAKGNILERFSAQQFPDLHSELNLSSLELGDSALYFCASSPLGGRGSYEQYFGPGTRLTVT.

This clone came up a few times. This chain uses TRBV5-6 with TRBJ2-7; D may be TRBD2 (5 bases). The CDR3 has 15 residues. Germline CDR1 and CDR2: SGHDT and YYEEEE. V lost 2 bases and J lost 1, with 13 bases in between. CDR3 loop: CASSFNGGRSYEQYF. In DNA form, the CDR3 reads TGTGCCAGCAGCTTTAACGGCGGGCGGTCCTACGAGCAGTACTTC.

This sequence joins TRBV2 and TRBJ1-1, with D uncertain. The ends were cut back, 7 bases at V and 1 base at J, with 13 bases in the middle. The CDR3 covers 14 residues. CDR1 and CDR2 (germline): SNHLY, FYNNEI. The CDR3 is CASTTRWSNTEAFF. The CDR3 coding sequence is TGTGCCAGCACCACGAGGTGGTCGAACACTGAAGCTTTCTTT.

The V call is TRBV5-5, the J call TRBJ1-2; D uncertain. This CDR3 comprises 12 residues. Per germline, CDR1 SGHKS and CDR2 YYEKEE (reference sequence). V lost 5 bases to trimming and J lost 4 bases, with 9 bases between them. The CDR3 sequence is CASRDSSYGYTF. The DNA for the CDR3 is TGTGCCAGCAGGGACTCGAGCTATGGCTACACCTTC.

V gene TRBV18 combines with J gene TRBJ1-3; tentatively, D is TRBD1 (6 bases). The CDR3 length is 15 residues. CDR1 and CDR2 (germline): KGHSH, LQKENI. The germline V and J ends were trimmed by 0 bases and 5 bases, with 11 bases remaining between them. This CDR3 is CASSPPVQGRNTIYF. CDR3 DNA sequence: TGTGCCAGCTCACCACCGGTTCAGGGGAGAAACACCATATATTTT.

The chain is built from TRBV15 and TRBJ2-1, with TRBD2 identical over 11 bases. Germline values: CDR1 LNHNV, CDR2 YYDKDF (reference sequence). This CDR3 spans 16 amino acids. V shed 5 bases, J shed 3 bases, and the junction held 6 bases outside the gene matches. CDR3 protein: CATSGGGTSGYNEQFF. The CDR3 nucleotides are TGTGCCACCAGCGGGGGGGGGACTAGCGGCTACAATGAGCAGTTCTTC.

This chain links TRBV28 with TRBJ1-1; possibly TRBD1 for D (6 bases). The CDR3 covers 13 residues. Germline-derived CDR1 and CDR2 are MDHEN and SYDVKM. The germline V and J ends were trimmed by 10 bases and 0 bases, with 12 bases remaining between them. This CDR3 is CATQGGVNTEAFF. CDR3 in DNA: TGTGCCACACAAGGGGGGGTGAACACTGAAGCTTTCTTT.

A single count supports this clone. The J gene is TRBJ2-7, the V gene TRBV19; a possible D gene is TRBD1 (5 bases). Germline-derived CDR1 and CDR2 are LNHDA and SQIVND (reference sequence). The CDR3 contains 15 residues. Trimming pared 3 bases from V and 1 base from J, leaving 13 bases between. In DNA, the CDR3 is TGTGCCAGTAGTATGAACGAAGACAGTTCCTACGAGCAGTACTTC. It translates to CASSMNEDSSYEQYF.

Of note for this clone: The junction does not match germline at one end; this may be a read error. V usage is TRBV6-5 and J usage is TRBJ1-1, with no clear D. This CDR3 has 11 amino acids. The germline CDR1 and CDR2 sequences are MNHEY and SVGAGI. In DNA form, the CDR3 reads TGTGCCAGCAGACGCAACAGTGAAGCTTTCTTT. It encodes CASRRNSEAFF.

This clone turned up a few times. The chain carries TRBV6-5 and TRBJ2-1; 7 bases match TRBD2. The length of the CDR3 is 15 residues. Germline V lookup: CDR1 MNHEY, CDR2 SVGAGI. The ends lost 2 bases at V and 3 bases at J; junction bases unmatched: 4. The CDR3 sequence: CASSYRDYRYNEQFF. CDR3 coding DNA: TGTGCCAGCAGTTACCGGGACTACCGCTACAATGAGCAGTTCTTC.

The chain has TRBV4-1 and TRBJ2-1, with 7 bases fitting TRBD1. CDR3 length equals 16 residues. CDR1 and CDR2 from the germline V gene are MGHRA and YSYEKL. The trim removed 3 bases at V and 2 bases at J, leaving 7 bases unmatched. The CDR3 region is CASSQQTGNAYNEQFF. In DNA form, the CDR3 reads TGCGCCAGCAGCCAGCAGACAGGGAACGCCTACAATGAGCAGTTCTTC.

The J gene is TRBJ2-1, the V gene TRBV4-3, with D possibly TRBD1 on 5 matching bases. The CDR3 has 13 residues. Germline lookup yields CDR1 LGHNA and CDR2 YSLEER. V was cut by 1 base and J by 9 bases, with 10 bases left in between. The CDR3 is CASSQVGRGEQFF. CDR3 coding DNA: TGCGCCAGCAGCCAAGTGGGGCGAGGTGAGCAGTTCTTC.